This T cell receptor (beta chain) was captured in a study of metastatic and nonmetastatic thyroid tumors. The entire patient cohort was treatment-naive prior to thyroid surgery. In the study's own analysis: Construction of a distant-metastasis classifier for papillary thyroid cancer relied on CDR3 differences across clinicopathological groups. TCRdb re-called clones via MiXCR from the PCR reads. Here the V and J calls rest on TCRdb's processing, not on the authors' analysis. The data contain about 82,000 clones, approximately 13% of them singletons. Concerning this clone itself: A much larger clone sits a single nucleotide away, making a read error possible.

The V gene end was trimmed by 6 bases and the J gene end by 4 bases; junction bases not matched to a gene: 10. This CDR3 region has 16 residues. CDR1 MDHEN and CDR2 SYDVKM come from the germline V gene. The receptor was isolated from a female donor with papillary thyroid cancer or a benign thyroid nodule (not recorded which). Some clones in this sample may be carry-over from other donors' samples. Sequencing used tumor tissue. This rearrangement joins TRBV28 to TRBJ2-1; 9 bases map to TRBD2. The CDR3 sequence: CASSTHSGGWYNEQFF. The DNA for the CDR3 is TGTGCCAGCAGCACTCACAGCGGGGGGTGGTACAATGAGCAGTTCTTC. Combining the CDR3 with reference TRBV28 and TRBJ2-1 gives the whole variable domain DVKVTQSSRYLVKRTGEKVFLECVQDMDHENMFWYRQDPGLGLRLIYFSYDVKMKEKGDIPEGYSVSREKKERFSLILESASTNQTSMYLCASSTHSGGWYNEQFFGPGTRLTVL.